This T cell receptor (beta chain) was retrieved from a study of blood T cell repertoires in COVID-19. Study details: Researchers got acute and convalescent COVID-19 samples from the United States, Italy and Spain. Nucleic acid was either cDNA or gDNA, and it came from T cells, B-cell-depleted T cells, or PBMCs.

The CDR3 is made up of 14 amino acids. V shed 4 bases, J shed 3 bases, and the junction held 5 bases outside the gene matches. The germline gives CDR1 SGHRS, CDR2 YFSETQ. Per the study methods: Reference gene primers were amplified, and this amplification served to estimate nucleated cell counts. TCRdb's copy holds only in-frame clones and misses some; the assay was immunoSEQ multiplex PCR. That table gives V, J and clone size, and the DNA gave D and trimming. Of 180,000 or so clones detected, approximately 79% appear once; the ten largest clones hold approximately 15%. V and J are TRBV5-1 and TRBJ2-3; 7 nucleotides align to TRBD2. The TCR was taken from a middle-aged man who had recovered from COVID-19. The sample consisted of peripheral blood. The CDR3 DNA sequence: TGCGCCAGCAGCGGCGGGAGTTATACAGATACGCAGTATTTT. This codes for CASSGGSYTDTQYF.